Shown below are 15 T cell receptor beta chains from a single sample sequenced in a study of cytomegalovirus exposure and HLA in healthy donors. PCR involved 60 Vbeta and 13 Jbeta primers. Clones were read by immunoSEQ multiplex PCR, and TCRdb kept only the in-frame ones, dropping some. The sample includes about 120,000 clones, around 75% seen only once; the top ten take 1.6%. The source material was PBMCs. These receptors were collected from a woman under 30 in good health and CMV-seronegative.

The V and J genes are TRBV30 and TRBJ1-3, with D uncertain. This CDR3 has 13 amino acids. Trimming pared 6 bases from V and 8 bases from J, leaving 17 bases between. Germline V gene data show CDR1 as GTSNPN and CDR2 as SVGIG (reference sequence). Here the CDR3 reads CACKWSPTDTIYF. The CDR3, as DNA: TGTGCCTGTAAATGGAGCCCCACGGACACCATATATTTT.

Comment on this clone: This sample also contains other DNA sequences that code for the same CDR3. The CDR3 DNA follows: TGCGCCAGCAGCTTAGGGACAGGGGGCTCTGGAACTGAAGCTTTCTTT. Translated: CASSLGTGGSGTEAFF. The gene calls are TRBV5-1 and TRBJ1-1; 12 bases map to TRBD1. In germline, CDR1 is SGHRS, CDR2 YFSETQ. The CDR3 loop spans 16 amino acids. V was pared by 2 bases and J by 5 bases, with 7 bases of the junction left unmatched.

The chain combines TRBV13 with TRBJ2-7; 8 bases align to TRBD1. Losses at the gene ends were 1 base for V and 7 bases for J; bases not matched to a gene: 6. The CDR3 contains 14 residues. In germline, CDR1 is PRHDT, CDR2 FYEKMQ (reference sequence). CDR3 amino acids: CASSLEQGVREQYF. In DNA, the CDR3 is TGTGCCAGCAGCTTAGAACAGGGGGTACGGGAGCAGTACTTC.

The chain links TRBV2 to TRBJ2-7; TRBD1 matches at 8 bases. This CDR3 spans 14 amino acids. With V trimmed by 6 bases and J by 5 bases, 9 bases remained unmatched. CDR1 is SNHLY, CDR2 FYNNEI, per germline. Here the CDR3 DNA reads TGTGCCAGCAGGACCGGGACAGGTCATGACGAGCAGTACTTC. This translates into CASRTGTGHDEQYF. Full variable domain (missing parts from reference TRBV2 and TRBJ2-7): EPEVTQTPSHQVTQMGQEVILRCVPISNHLYFYWYRQILGQKVEFLVSFYNNEISEKSEIFDDQFSVERPDGSNFTLKIRSTKLEDSAMYFCASRTGTGHDEQYFGPGTRLTVT.

The chain recombines TRBV30 with TRBJ2-3; 7 nucleotides line up with TRBD2. The germline CDR1 and CDR2 sequences are GTSNPN and SVGIG (reference sequence). The CDR3 contains 14 residues. The ends lost 0 bases at V and 6 bases at J; junction bases unmatched: 6. CDR3 nucleotide sequence: TGTGCCTGGAGTGTCGTGCGGGGAGGGGATACGCAGTATTTT. Protein product: CAWSVVRGGDTQYF.

This chain uses TRBV5-4 with TRBJ1-1; 9 positions agree with TRBD1. The CDR3 sequence is 15 residues long. Germline CDR1 and CDR2: SGHNT and YYREEE (reference sequence). The trim removed 2 bases at V and 3 bases at J, leaving 5 bases unmatched. DNA of the CDR3: TGTGCCAGCAGCTTTCCAACAGGGGGCTACACTGAAGCTTTCTTT. It translates to CASSFPTGGYTEAFF.

This chain uses TRBV6-1 with TRBJ1-4; possible D gene TRBD1, 5 bases. Per germline, CDR1 MNHNS and CDR2 SASEGT. CDR3 size: 14 residues. Trimming took off 4 bases at V and 0 bases at J, with 6 bases between the two ends. The CDR3 loop reads CASSGGATNEKLFF. The CDR3, as DNA: TGTGCCAGCAGTGGGGGGGCAACTAATGAAAAACTGTTTTTT.

The CDR3 DNA follows: TGTGCCAGCAGTTTATGGACTAGCGGGGGGCTCTACAATGAGCAGTTCTTC. Protein product: CASSLWTSGGLYNEQFF. The chain couples TRBV28 to TRBJ2-1, with 13 nucleotides matching TRBD2. This CDR3 is 17 amino acids long. V shed 0 bases and J 3 bases; nucleotides not matched to a gene: 2. Germline V gene lookup returns CDR1 MDHEN and CDR2 SYDVKM.

The chain combines TRBV28 with TRBJ2-7; no clear D. CDR3 size: 12 residues. The V gene lost 2 bases and the J gene lost 7 bases, with 9 bases spanning the gap. Germline-derived CDR1 and CDR2 are MDHEN and SYDVKM. CDR3 region: CASSLPLEEQYF. CDR3 coding DNA: TGTGCCAGCAGTTTACCTTTGGAGGAGCAGTACTTC.

V and J are TRBV30 and TRBJ1-2, with 7 positions matching TRBD1. This CDR3 has 15 amino acids. V dropped 0 bases and J dropped 4; count of bases not matched to a gene: 8. Germline values: CDR1 GTSNPN, CDR2 SVGIG (reference sequence). The CDR3 sequence: CAWSVKGARGYGYTF. For the CDR3, the DNA is TGTGCCTGGAGTGTTAAGGGGGCGCGGGGCTATGGCTACACCTTC.

The chain employs TRBV14 and TRBJ1-1, with D possibly being TRBD1 (6 bases). Germline CDR1 is SGHDN and CDR2 is FVKESK. The CDR3 contains 14 residues. Trimming left V 6 bases short and J 4 bases short, with 15 bases between. This chain's CDR3 is CASRRGGSGTEAFF. CDR3 coding DNA: TGTGCCAGCAGGAGGGGGGGGAGTGGCACTGAAGCTTTCTTT.

This chain uses TRBV9 with TRBJ2-7; tentative D call: TRBD2 (6 bases). Germline V lookup: CDR1 SGDLS, CDR2 YYNGEE. V was pared by 0 bases and J by 6 bases, with 10 bases between. The CDR3 sequence is 13 residues long. The CDR3 protein is CASSVGDSGEQYF. The CDR3 DNA reads as TGTGCCAGCAGCGTAGGGGACTCCGGCGAGCAGTACTTC.

The DNA of the CDR3 is TGTGCCAGCACCAGACTAGCGGGGTACAATGAGCAGTTCTTC. Its translation: CASTRLAGYNEQFF. The chain joins TRBV13 to TRBJ2-1; 11 bases align to TRBD2. In germline, CDR1 is PRHDT, CDR2 FYEKMQ (reference sequence). J was trimmed by 4 bases and V by 7 bases; bases with no gene match: 3. The CDR3 covers 14 residues.

The V call is TRBV18, the J call TRBJ1-2, with 7 bases that match TRBD1. CDR1 is KGHSH and CDR2 is LQKENI in the germline V gene. The CDR3 extends over 14 amino acids. V was pared by 3 bases and J by 6 bases, with 7 bases of the junction left unmatched. Here the CDR3 DNA reads TGTGCCAGCTCACCCAAGGAGGGGGCCCATGGCTACACCTTC. This gives the protein CASSPKEGAHGYTF.

This clone appeared a single time. The chain recombines TRBV5-4 with TRBJ1-2; 7 bases fit TRBD1. This CDR3 comprises 15 residues. Unmatched junction bases numbered 3, after V lost 1 base and J lost 0 bases. Per the germline V gene, CDR1 is SGHNT and CDR2 is YYREEE (reference sequence). The chain's CDR3 is CASSLPQGANYGYTF. CDR3 coding DNA: TGTGCCAGCAGCTTGCCCCAGGGGGCTAACTATGGCTACACCTTC.